The 31 T cell receptor beta chains below all came from one sample that was sequenced in a study of T cell repertoires in cytomegalovirus infection. TCRdb passed the reads through MiXCR, listing each CDR3 protein once. The table shows about 920,000 distinct CDR3 sequences, with 31% occurring only once. Which antigens these TCRs recognize remains unknown. This specimen consisted of cultured CD8+ T cells from PBMCs, obtained from culture after CMV antigen stimulation. Receptors were obtained from a human donor in good health (CMV status not recorded). Some clones in this sample may be carry-over from other donors' samples.

Many counts were recorded for this clonotype. The gene calls are TRBV7-9 and TRBJ2-5, with a tentative D call TRBD1 (6 bases). CDR3 length: 16 amino acids. Trimming took off 3 bases at V and 2 bases at J, with 16 bases between the two ends. Looked up from germline, CDR1 is SEHNR and CDR2 is FQNEAQ (reference sequence). The CDR3 is CASSLPHRALQETQYF. The CDR3 DNA reads TGTGCCAGCAGCTTGCCGCACAGGGCCCTACAAGAGACCCAGTACTTC. Together with reference TRBV7-9 and TRBJ2-5, the CDR3 gives the full variable domain: DTGVSQNPRHKITKRGQNVTFRCDPISEHNRLYWYRQTLGQGPEFLTYFQNEAQLEKSRLLSDRFSAERPKGSFSTLEIQRTEQGDSAMYLCASSLPHRALQETQYFGPGTRLLVL.

V is TRBV6-1 and J is TRBJ2-5; D is unresolved. From germline, CDR1 is MNHNS and CDR2 SASEGT. The CDR3 covers 12 residues. V shed 6 bases and J shed 1 base, with 6 bases lying between them. The CDR3 reads CASSSLQETQYF. CDR3 coding DNA: TGTGCCAGCAGCTCCCTCCAAGAGACCCAGTACTTC.

This chain uses TRBV28 with TRBJ2-7; TRBD2 matches at 7 bases. V trimming: 5 bases; J trimming: 5 bases; junction bases outside the gene matches: 12. CDR1 is MDHEN and CDR2 is SYDVKM in the germline V gene. This CDR3 spans 15 amino acids. CDR3 protein: CASSPLGRGIHEQYV. The DNA for the CDR3 is TGTGCCAGCAGTCCCTTGGGGAGGGGCATCCACGAGCAGTACGTC.

The chain has TRBV6-6 and TRBJ2-1; D is undetermined. CDR3 length: 17 amino acids. Trimming took off 5 bases at V and 2 bases at J, with 19 bases between the two ends. Germline CDR1 MNHNY, CDR2 SVGAGI (reference sequence). The CDR3 DNA follows: TGTGCCAGCAGTGGGCCCCTGAGGAGACAAACCTACAATGAGCAGTTCTTC. The encoded protein is CASSGPLRRQTYNEQFF.

This clonotype was seen at least ten times. The chain links TRBV5-5 to TRBJ1-1, with D unclear. Germline V lookup: CDR1 SGHKS, CDR2 YYEKEE (reference sequence). V shed 4 bases and J shed 2 bases, with 18 bases lying between them. This CDR3 is 16 amino acids long. The CDR3 region is CASSDLNPVFNTEAFF. In DNA, the CDR3 is TGTGCCAGCAGCGACCTTAATCCGGTCTTCAACACTGAAGCTTTCTTT.

This chain uses TRBV12-3 or TRBV12-4 with TRBJ1-2, with unresolved D. Between the trimmed V and J ends, which lost 7 bases and 7 bases, there was a span of 16 bases. CDR3 length: 13 residues. In DNA form, the CDR3 reads TGTGCCAGCATCTTGGGCGCGGGGAGTGGCTACACCTTC. Translated, it gives CASILGAGSGYTF.

This clonotype was counted ten times or more. The CDR3 nucleotides are TGTGCCAGCAGCTTAAATGTTGCCAGCCAAGAGACCCAGTACTTC. It yields the protein CASSLNVASQETQYF. V gene TRBV7-2 combines with J gene TRBJ2-5, with no clear D. The CDR3 has 15 amino acids. V was clipped by 2 bases and J by 1 base, with 11 bases between them. Germline CDR1 SGHTA, CDR2 FQGNSA.

In its sample, this clonotype was seen a few times. The V gene is TRBV4-3, the J gene TRBJ2-3, with 11 positions matching TRBD1. The CDR3 spans 15 residues. The germline V gene has CDR1 LGHNA and CDR2 YSLEER. After removal of 5 bases from V and 3 bases from J, the junction contained 4 bases not matched to a gene. Here the CDR3 reads CASSKDRGRTDTQYF. The DNA for the CDR3 is TGCGCCAGCAGCAAGGACAGGGGGCGAACAGATACGCAGTATTTT.

The genes are TRBV27 and TRBJ1-5; D ambiguous. V was clipped by 6 bases and J by 0 bases, with 12 bases between them. The germline gives CDR1 MNHEY, CDR2 SMNVEV (reference sequence). CDR3 length equals 15 residues. The CDR3 reads CASSTWRSSNQPQHF. In nucleotides, the CDR3 is TGTGCCAGCAGCACCTGGCGCAGTAGCAATCAGCCCCAGCATTTT.

V gene TRBV27 combines with J gene TRBJ2-1; D unresolved. The CDR3 sequence is 14 residues long. The germline CDR1 and CDR2 sequences are MNHEY and SMNVEV (reference sequence). Trimming took 1 base from V and 8 from J, leaving 12 bases between them. As DNA, the CDR3 is TGTGCCAGCAGTTTATACCCGGGCGGCGATGAGCAGTTCTTC. Its translation is CASSLYPGGDEQFF.

This clonotype has more than one count but fewer than ten. V and J are TRBV19 and TRBJ1-1; D uncertain. Germline V gene lookup returns CDR1 LNHDA and CDR2 SQIVND (reference sequence). The CDR3 consists of 14 residues. The V end lost 3 bases, the J end lost 4 bases, and 12 bases lay between the germline ends. DNA for the CDR3: TGTGCCAGTAGTATTCGGAGGGAGATCACTGAAGCTTTCTTT. Protein product: CASSIRREITEAFF.

The sample holds a few counts of this clonotype. V and J are TRBV5-8 and TRBJ1-1; D is undetermined. CDR3 length equals 13 residues. Germline values: CDR1 SGHTS, CDR2 YDEGEE. V dropped 4 bases and J dropped 2 bases, with 9 bases sitting between them. In DNA form, the CDR3 reads TGTGCCAGCAGCACCAGGCCTAACACTGAAGCTTTCTTT. Translation: CASSTRPNTEAFF.

This clonotype was recorded at least ten times. The CDR3 sequence is CASSYRWTRSYNEQFF. CDR3 coding DNA: TGTGCCAGCAGTTATCGCTGGACTCGCTCCTACAATGAGCAGTTCTTC. The chain is built from TRBV6-5 and TRBJ2-1; weak D call: TRBD2 (5 bases). This CDR3 has 16 residues. V lost 3 bases and J 0 bases, leaving 12 bases between the germline ends. Germline V gene data show CDR1 as MNHEY and CDR2 as SVGAGI.

CDR3 DNA sequence: TGTGCCACCAGCAGAGATTGGACTAGCGGTGATACCTACGAGCAGTACGTC. Translating gives CATSRDWTSGDTYEQYV. The chain combines TRBV15 with TRBJ2-7; 10 bases fit TRBD2. This CDR3 has 17 residues. Per germline, CDR1 LNHNV and CDR2 YYDKDF (reference sequence). V shed 0 bases and J 2 bases; nucleotides not matched to a gene: 7.

This clonotype was observed many times. The genes are TRBV7-2 and TRBJ2-7, with 9 bases matching TRBD1. CDR1 is SGHTA and CDR2 is FQGNSA in the germline V gene. V was clipped by 2 bases and J by 0 bases; unmatched bases: 11. The CDR3 runs to 18 residues. The CDR3 DNA follows: TGTGCCAGCAGCTTACCCCGGACAGGGGTTGAGGGCTCCTACGAGCAGTACGTC. This encodes CASSLPRTGVEGSYEQYV.

This clonotype was seen many times. The chain uses TRBV6-1 and TRBJ2-3, with TRBD2 matching over 7 bases. Germline-derived CDR1 and CDR2 are MNHNS and SASEGT. There are 15 residues in the CDR3. J lost 5 bases, V lost 1 base, and 6 bases had no gene match. The CDR3 protein is CASSEVAGEGDTQYF. DNA for the CDR3: TGTGCCAGCAGTGAAGTGGCGGGGGAGGGAGATACGCAGTATTTT.

The rearrangement joins TRBV7-2 to TRBJ2-1; 8 nucleotides match TRBD2. This CDR3 contains 14 residues. Germline values: CDR1 SGHTA, CDR2 FQGNSA. Trimming took 0 bases from V and 6 from J; bases not matched to a gene: 1. The CDR3 DNA reads TGTGCCAGCAGCTTAGCAGCGGGGGCCAATGAGCAGTTCTTC. Its translation: CASSLAAGANEQFF. Full variable domain (outside the CDR3, taken from reference TRBV7-2 and TRBJ2-1): GAGVSQSPSNKVTEKGKDVELRCDPISGHTALYWYRQSLGQGLEFLIYFQGNSAPDKSGLPSDRFSAERTGGSVSTLTIQRTQQEDSAVYLCASSLAAGANEQFFGPGTRLTVL.

This clonotype was detected a few times. This chain connects TRBV6-1 to TRBJ2-2; perhaps TRBD2 as D (5 bases). This CDR3 is 13 amino acids long. The germline V gene has CDR1 MNHNS and CDR2 SASEGT. V was clipped by 6 bases and J by 4 bases, with 9 bases between them. CDR3 bases: TGTGCCAGCAGGGACTCAGTCACCGGGGAGCTGTTTTTT. Translating gives CASRDSVTGELFF.

This clonotype was recorded a few times. The chain joins TRBV29-1 to TRBJ2-1; D gene unclear. There are 13 residues in the CDR3. Germline CDR1 SQVTM, CDR2 ANQGSEA. Trimming shortened V by 2 bases and J by 8 bases, and 13 bases separated the two germline ends. CDR3: CSVENPSRDEQFF. CDR3 DNA: TGCAGCGTTGAAAACCCTAGTCGCGATGAGCAGTTCTTC.

In its sample, this clonotype was seen many times. The rearrangement uses TRBV7-6 and TRBJ2-5; D is perhaps TRBD2 (6 bases). CDR3 length: 13 residues. Trimming shortened V by 4 bases and J by 3 bases, and 9 bases separated the two germline ends. From germline, CDR1 is SGHVS and CDR2 FNYEAQ. CDR3 sequence reads: CASSYRTKETQYF. As DNA, the CDR3 is TGTGCCAGCAGCTACCGGACTAAAGAGACCCAGTACTTC.

This clonotype was recorded at least ten times. The DNA of the CDR3 is TGTGCCAGCAGCTTAAGGGCGGGGGCAGGGAGGCGGGGACCCCTCCACTTT. This encodes CASSLRAGAGRRGPLHF. J is TRBJ1-6 and V is TRBV7-2, with TRBD1 as a possible D gene (6 bases). Trimming took off 2 bases at V and 12 bases at J, with 23 bases between the two ends. The CDR3 extends over 17 amino acids. In germline, CDR1 is SGHTA, CDR2 FQGNSA. The full variable domain, in which reference TRBV7-2 and TRBJ1-6 provide the parts outside the CDR3, is GAGVSQSPSNKVTEKGKDVELRCDPISGHTALYWYRQSLGQGLEFLIYFQGNSAPDKSGLPSDRFSAERTGGSVSTLTIQRTQQEDSAVYLCASSLRAGAGRRGPLHFGNGTRLTVT.

This clonotype was picked up a small number of times. This chain links TRBV14 with TRBJ2-3; no definite D call. This CDR3 spans 16 amino acids. CDR1 and CDR2 (germline): SGHDN, FVKESK. Trimming left V 5 bases short and J 2 bases short, with 17 bases between. CDR3 sequence reads: CASSEYEGTYTDTQYF. In DNA, the CDR3 is TGTGCCAGCAGCGAATACGAAGGAACTTACACAGATACGCAGTATTTT. Variable domain in full (rest from reference TRBV14 and TRBJ2-3): EAGVTQFPSHSVIEKGQTVTLRCDPISGHDNLYWYRRVMGKEIKFLLHFVKESKQDESGMPNNRFLAERTGGTYSTLKVQPAELEDSGVYFCASSEYEGTYTDTQYFGPGTRLTVL.

The J gene is TRBJ1-6, the V gene TRBV27; D not resolved. Per the germline V gene, CDR1 is MNHEY and CDR2 is SMNVEV (reference sequence). The CDR3 length is 16 residues. Between the trimmed V and J ends, which lost 4 bases and 0 bases, there was a span of 10 bases. In DNA form, the CDR3 reads TGTGCCAGCAGTTCCGGTTTCGACTCCTATAATTCACCCCTCCACTTT. This sequence encodes CASSSGFDSYNSPLHF.

This chain uses TRBV7-2 with TRBJ1-1; TRBD1 matches 11 bases. Losses at the gene ends were 5 bases for V and 5 bases for J; bases not matched to a gene: 4. CDR1 and CDR2 (germline): SGHTA, FQGNSA. The CDR3 is 14 amino acids. The CDR3 sequence: CASSQGQGVTEAFF. The CDR3 coding sequence is TGTGCCAGCAGCCAGGGACAGGGGGTGACTGAAGCTTTCTTT.

This chain uses TRBV27 with TRBJ1-5; D not certain. Trimming cost V 8 bases and J 4 bases, with 12 bases left between them. The V gene's germline CDR1 is MNHEY and CDR2 SMNVEV (reference sequence). This CDR3 has 13 residues. The CDR3: CASSRAQNQPQHF. CDR3 in DNA: TGTGCCAGCTCGAGAGCCCAGAATCAGCCCCAGCATTTT.

This clonotype was recorded a few times. A junction end diverges from the germline sequence, so it may reflect a read error. The chain employs TRBV29-1 and TRBJ1-5; D is unresolved. The CDR3 length is 12 residues. Germline CDR1 and CDR2: SQVTM and ANQGSEA. The CDR3 DNA reads as TGCAGTGTTGAAGACGCCGAGGGGCCCCAGCATTTT. Its protein product is CSVEDAEGPQHF.

This clonotype was found a few times. This sequence joins TRBV4-1 and TRBJ2-3; D uncertain. Trimming shortened V by 4 bases and J by 2 bases, and 7 bases separated the two germline ends. The CDR3 spans 13 residues. Per germline, CDR1 MGHRA and CDR2 YSYEKL. CDR3 amino acids: CASSRVATDTQYF. The DNA of the CDR3 is TGCGCCAGCAGCCGGGTAGCCACAGATACGCAGTATTTT.

The chain's CDR3 is CASSYSDWGSSTDTQYF. The CDR3 DNA is TGTGCCAGCAGTTACTCGGATTGGGGATCTAGCACAGATACGCAGTATTTT. The genes are TRBV6-5 and TRBJ2-3; D is unclear. The CDR3 is 17 amino acids. Trimming removed 0 bases at V and 0 bases at J, with 13 bases between. The germline V gene encodes CDR1 MNHEY and CDR2 SVGAGI.

This clonotype was found many times. The rearrangement links TRBV7-2 to TRBJ1-1; 10 nucleotides match TRBD1. Trimming removed 1 base from V and 3 bases from J; junction bases left unmatched: 5. Germline V gene lookup returns CDR1 SGHTA and CDR2 FQGNSA. CDR3 length: 16 amino acids. The CDR3 region is CASSLVPTGGYTEAFF. CDR3 bases: TGTGCCAGCAGCTTAGTCCCGACAGGGGGCTACACTGAAGCTTTCTTT.

This clonotype appeared many times. V is TRBV2 and J is TRBJ2-7, with a tentative D call TRBD1 (5 bases). Germline V gene data show CDR1 as SNHLY and CDR2 as FYNNEI. CDR3 length: 11 amino acids. V was trimmed by 7 bases and J by 3 bases, leaving 7 bases between them. The CDR3 DNA follows: TGTGCCAGCATAAGGGGCTACGAGCAGTACTTC. This sequence encodes CASIRGYEQYF.

This clonotype has a count of ten or more. J is TRBJ2-1 and V is TRBV7-2; 8 bases fit TRBD1. This CDR3 has 15 residues. Germline V gives CDR1 SGHTA, CDR2 FQGNSA. V lost 5 bases and J lost 3; bases outside the gene matches: 6. CDR3 DNA sequence: TGTGCCAGCAGCCCGACAGGGGATCGCTACAATGAGCAGTTCTTC. As protein: CASSPTGDRYNEQFF.